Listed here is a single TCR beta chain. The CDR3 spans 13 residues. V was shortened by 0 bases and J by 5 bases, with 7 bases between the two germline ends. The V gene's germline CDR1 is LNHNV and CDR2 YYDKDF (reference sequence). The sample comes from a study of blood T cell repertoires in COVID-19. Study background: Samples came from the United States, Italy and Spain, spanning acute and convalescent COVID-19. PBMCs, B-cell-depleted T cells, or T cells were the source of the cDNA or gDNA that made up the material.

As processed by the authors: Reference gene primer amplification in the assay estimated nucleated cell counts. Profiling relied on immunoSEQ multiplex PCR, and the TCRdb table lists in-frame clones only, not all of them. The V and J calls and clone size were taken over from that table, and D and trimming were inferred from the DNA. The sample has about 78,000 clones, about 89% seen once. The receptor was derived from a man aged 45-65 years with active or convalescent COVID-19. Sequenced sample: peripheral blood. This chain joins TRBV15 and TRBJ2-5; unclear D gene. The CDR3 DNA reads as TGTGCCACCAGCAGAGAGAGGCGGGAGACCCAGTACTTC. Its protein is CATSRERRETQYF.